The 18 T cell receptor beta chains given below trace back to one sample, sequenced in a study of T-cell reconstitution after alpha-beta-depleted transplantation in children. Unique molecular identifiers tagged the TCRbeta library. From the PCR reads, TCRdb called clonotypes with MiXCR, one entry per CDR3 protein. The sample records about 610,000 distinct CDR3 sequences, roughly 10% being singletons. Sequenced material: PBMCs from the stem cell graft donor, taken from the stem cell graft. The receptors shown here come from a human donor who donated a stem cell graft to a child with acute myeloid leukemia.

The chain recombines TRBV7-3 with TRBJ2-2; tentatively, D is TRBD2 (6 bases). Trimming removed 5 bases at V and 7 bases at J, with 17 bases between. CDR1 is SGHTA and CDR2 is FQGTGA in the germline V gene. The CDR3 is 15 amino acids. The CDR3 nucleotides read TGTGCCAGCAGCCCGGGGACTCCTAGGGGCGGGGAGCTGTTTTTT. It yields the protein CASSPGTPRGGELFF. Based on the CDR3 plus reference TRBV7-3 and TRBJ2-2, the full variable domain is GAGVSQTPSNKVTEKGKYVELRCDPISGHTALYWYRQSLGQGPEFLIYFQGTGAADDSGLPNDRFFAVRPEGSVSTLKIQRTERGDSAVYLCASSPGTPRGGELFFGEGSRLTVL.

This clonotype was seen repeatedly, ten times or more. The CDR3 DNA reads as TGCAGCGCACAGGGGGCTGAAGCTTTCTTT. This gives the protein CSAQGAEAFF. The chain links TRBV29-1 to TRBJ1-1; TRBD1 matches at 8 bases. Germline CDR1 is SQVTM and CDR2 is ANQGSEA. Losses at the gene ends were 7 bases for V and 6 bases for J; bases not matched to a gene: 1. The CDR3 is 10 amino acids.

This clonotype was recorded many times. This sequence joins TRBV12-3 or TRBV12-4 and TRBJ2-2; D is perhaps TRBD1 (6 bases). The V and J ends lost 6 bases and 8 bases respectively, with 10 bases between them. The CDR3 loop spans 12 amino acids. CDR3 coding DNA: TGTGCCAGCAGGGGGGCAGAGGGGGAGCTGTTTTTT. Its protein is CASRGAEGELFF.

The sample holds a few counts of this clonotype. The chain joins TRBV9 to TRBJ1-2, with no clear D. Trimming removed 0 bases from V and 5 bases from J, with 11 bases in between. Germline V gene lookup returns CDR1 SGDLS and CDR2 YYNGEE. The CDR3 is 14 amino acids. The CDR3 sequence is CASSVGGGLYGYTF. The CDR3 nucleotides read TGTGCCAGCAGCGTAGGCGGAGGACTTTATGGCTACACCTTC. Full variable domain (missing parts from reference TRBV9 and TRBJ1-2): DSGVTQTPKHLITATGQRVTLRCSPRSGDLSVYWYQQSLDQGLQFLIQYYNGEERAKGNILERFSAQQFPDLHSELNLSSLELGDSALYFCASSVGGGLYGYTFGSGTRLTVV.

This clonotype was seen ten or more times. This chain uses TRBV5-1 with TRBJ1-5; D is unclear. Germline V gene sequence: CDR1 SGHRS, CDR2 YFSETQ. V was pared by 0 bases and J by 6 bases, with 10 bases between. CDR3 length equals 14 residues. In DNA form, the CDR3 reads TGCGCCAGCAGCTTGGGTATCAGTGGTCAGCCCCAGCATTTT. It encodes CASSLGISGQPQHF.

There are many counts of this clonotype. J is TRBJ1-5 and V is TRBV2; D not resolved. Deletions cut 7 bases from V and 4 bases from J, with 17 bases between. The CDR3 runs to 15 residues. Germline lookup yields CDR1 SNHLY and CDR2 FYNNEI. The CDR3 nucleotides are TGTGCCAGCACCCCTGGCCGACGGTTTAATCAGCCCCAGCATTTT. It yields the protein CASTPGRRFNQPQHF. Full variable domain (missing parts from reference TRBV2 and TRBJ1-5): EPEVTQTPSHQVTQMGQEVILRCVPISNHLYFYWYRQILGQKVEFLVSFYNNEISEKSEIFDDQFSVERPDGSNFTLKIRSTKLEDSAMYFCASTPGRRFNQPQHFGDGTRLSIL.

This chain joins TRBV16 and TRBJ1-2; TRBD1 is a possible D gene (6 bases). The germline V gene has CDR1 KGHSY and CDR2 FQNENV. V lost 0 bases to trimming and J lost 5 bases, with 10 bases between them. This CDR3 is 14 amino acids long. Written as DNA, the CDR3 is TGTGCCAGCAGCCAATCGAGGCAGGGGTATGGCTACACCTTC. Its protein is CASSQSRQGYGYTF.

This chain uses TRBV2 with TRBJ2-2; 12 bases fit TRBD2. CDR3 length: 15 residues. In germline, CDR1 is SNHLY, CDR2 FYNNEI. Trimming took 6 bases from V and 7 from J; bases not matched to a gene: 6. DNA for the CDR3: TGTGCCAGCAGAGGACTAGCGGGAACGGGCGGGGAGCTGTTTTTT. Its translation: CASRGLAGTGGELFF.

The rearrangement links TRBV5-5 to TRBJ2-5; D unresolved. Germline V gene data show CDR1 as SGHKS and CDR2 as YYEKEE (reference sequence). Deletions cut 2 bases from V and 7 bases from J, with 9 bases between. There are 12 residues in the CDR3. CDR3 in amino acids: CASSFEDGTQYF. CDR3 DNA sequence: TGTGCCAGCAGCTTCGAAGATGGGACCCAGTACTTC.

The V call is TRBV24-1, the J call TRBJ1-1; D is ambiguous. Germline CDR1 reads KGHDR; CDR2 reads SFDVKD. The CDR3 sequence is 12 residues long. Between the trimmed V and J ends, which lost 8 bases and 7 bases, there was a span of 13 bases. CDR3 sequence reads: CATIGDLGEAFF. The CDR3 nucleotides are TGTGCCACCATTGGGGATTTGGGTGAAGCTTTCTTT.

This chain connects TRBV10-3 to TRBJ1-1; D unclear. The germline V gene has CDR1 ENHRY and CDR2 SYGVKD. The CDR3 runs 15 residues. The V end was cut by 0 bases, the J end by 3 bases, with 11 bases between. The CDR3 coding sequence is TGTGCCATCAGTGAGTCGGAGCTTTTGGACACTGAAGCTTTCTTT. Its translation is CAISESELLDTEAFF.

This clonotype occurred a few times. This chain uses TRBV20-1 with TRBJ2-5; either TRBD1 or TRBD2 may fit D (5 bases each). There are 13 residues in the CDR3. V dropped 5 bases and J dropped 5 bases, with 15 bases sitting between them. Germline V CDR1 and CDR2: DFQATT, SNEGSKA (reference sequence). CDR3 in amino acids: CSAGSWDRETQYF. DNA of the CDR3: TGCAGTGCTGGATCATGGGACCGGGAGACCCAGTACTTC.

This clonotype was seen repeatedly, ten times or more. One end of the junction does not line up with germline, which may come from a read error. The chain recombines TRBV7-2 with TRBJ2-1; TRBD2 agrees at 10 bases. The germline gives CDR1 SGHTA, CDR2 FQGNSA. The CDR3 is made up of 15 amino acids. The CDR3 is CASSLAGVGYNEQFF. CDR3 nucleotides: TGTGCCAGCAGCCTAGCGGGGGTGGGGTACAATGAGCAGTTCTTC. Based on the CDR3 plus reference TRBV7-2 and TRBJ2-1, the full variable domain is GAGVSQSPSNKVTEKGKDVELRCDPISGHTALYWYRQSLGQGLEFLIYFQGNSAPDKSGLPSDRFSAERTGGSVSTLTIQRTQQEDSAVYLCASSLAGVGYNEQFFGPGTRLTVL.

This clonotype has ten or more counts. The CDR3 is CASSVSGGSYEQYF. The CDR3, as DNA: TGTGCCAGCAGCGTTAGCGGGGGTTCCTACGAGCAGTACTTC. The genes are TRBV7-2 and TRBJ2-7, with 9 positions matching TRBD2. Germline lookup yields CDR1 SGHTA and CDR2 FQGNSA. The CDR3 consists of 14 residues. V lost 5 bases to trimming and J lost 1 base; unmatched junction nucleotides: 3.

This clonotype was counted many times. The V call is TRBV12-3 or TRBV12-4, the J call TRBJ2-2; 8 bases fit TRBD1. After removal of 6 bases from V and 6 bases from J, the junction contained 9 bases not matched to a gene. The CDR3 loop spans 15 amino acids. The chain's CDR3 is CASSYYRTGSGELFF. Here the CDR3 DNA reads TGTGCCAGCAGCTATTACCGGACAGGGTCCGGGGAGCTGTTTTTT.

J is TRBJ2-1 and V is TRBV18; possibly TRBD1 for D (5 bases). Per germline, CDR1 KGHSH and CDR2 LQKENI. The CDR3 is made up of 15 amino acids. V gave up 1 base and J gave up 5 bases, with 12 bases separating them. The CDR3: CASSPQGSIDNEQFF. For the CDR3, the DNA is TGTGCCAGCTCACCACAGGGGTCCATCGACAATGAGCAGTTCTTC.

The genes are TRBV13 and TRBJ1-6; possibly TRBD1 for D (5 bases). Trimming shortened V by 3 bases and J by 10 bases, and 13 bases separated the two germline ends. The CDR3 consists of 14 residues. Germline-derived CDR1 and CDR2 are PRHDT and FYEKMQ (reference sequence). The CDR3 loop is CASSLSGTGSPLHF. The DNA of the CDR3 is TGTGCCAGCAGCTTGTCAGGGACGGGATCACCCCTCCACTTT.

This chain uses TRBV12-3 or TRBV12-4 with TRBJ2-5; D unresolved. The CDR3 sequence is 13 residues long. The ends were cut back, 7 bases at V and 2 bases at J, with 11 bases in the middle. For the CDR3, the DNA is TGTGCCAGCACCCCGGGTCCTCAAGAGACCCAGTACTTC. It is translated as CASTPGPQETQYF.